This TCR beta chain was recorded in a study of blood T cell repertoires in COVID-19. On the study more broadly: Whether acute or convalescent, the COVID-19 samples came from the United States, Italy and Spain. T cells, B-cell-depleted T cells, or PBMCs provided the cDNA or gDNA that served as material.

Assay: immunoSEQ multiplex PCR; the TCRdb copy retains only in-frame clones and omits some. The top ten clones hold about 6.5% of a sample with about 100,000 clones, approximately 62% of them seen once. V was pared by 0 bases and J by 4 bases, with 3 bases between. In germline, CDR1 is SGDLS, CDR2 YYNGEE. The CDR3 is 12 amino acids. The source material was peripheral blood. The clonotype was recovered from a man older than 75 with acute or convalescent COVID-19. The chain carries TRBV9 and TRBJ2-3; D ambiguous. CDR3 DNA: TGTGCCAGCAGCGTAGCGGCAGATACGCAGTATTTT. Translated, it gives CASSVAADTQYF.